This T cell receptor (beta chain) was profiled in a study of a mutant IDH1 vaccine in newly diagnosed glioma. CDR3 length equals 14 residues. Germline lookup yields CDR1 SGDLS and CDR2 YYNGEE. V gave up 2 bases and J gave up 3 bases, with 9 bases separating them. Generated by immunoSEQ multiplex PCR, the TCRdb table keeps only in-frame clones and is missing some. The sample includes about 54,000 clones, 80% to 90% seen only once; the top ten take roughly a fifth. Time point given: baseline, week 1 (first vaccination visit). As for treatment: pre-vaccination baseline after standard-of-care therapy. The sequencing used PBMCs, collected from a glioma patient treated with radiotherapy, temozolomide or both. The rearrangement joins TRBV9 to TRBJ1-3; no definite D call. The source is a man in his late teens or twenties with glioma. The CDR3 sequence: CASSVTTGGNTIYF. The CDR3 bases are TGTGCCAGCAGCGTTACAACGGGTGGAAACACCATATATTTT.